This T cell receptor beta chain was sequenced during a study of T cells expressing NK-cell markers. TCRdb reprocessed the 5' RACE reads and keeps a single row for each CDR3 protein, giving no DNA. This sample contains approximately 440,000 distinct CDR3 sequences. The CDR3 runs 16 residues. Germline CDR1 DFQATT, CDR2 SNEGSKA (reference sequence). The rearrangement links TRBV20-1 to TRBJ2-3; TCRdb lists TRBD2, though no DNA is available to test this call. The receptor was derived from a woman aged 45 to 65 in good health. The specimen was blood T cells: a sorted CD56 or NKG2C T cell subset, CD4+ or CD8+ T cells, or bulk PBMC T cells (not recorded which). CDR3: CSARNLVAGTTDTQYF.